This T cell receptor beta chain was sequenced in a study of blood T cell repertoires in COVID-19. This CDR3 spans 15 amino acids. Trimming pared 5 bases from V and 3 bases from J, leaving 14 bases between. Germline loops: CDR1 SGHAT, CDR2 FQNNGV. The repertoire was sequenced with immunoSEQ multiplex PCR; TCRdb's copy has only in-frame clones and lacks some. This sample has about 340,000 clones, with roughly 90% found just once. This chain uses TRBV11-2 with TRBJ2-4; tentative D call: TRBD2 (7 bases). This clonotype was obtained from a woman aged 70-85 years with COVID-19, enrolled during active disease. Specimen: peripheral blood. The CDR3 region is CASSPGGGGKNIQYF. CDR3 DNA sequence: TGTGCCAGCAGCCCCGGGGGAGGGGGCAAAAACATTCAGTACTTC.